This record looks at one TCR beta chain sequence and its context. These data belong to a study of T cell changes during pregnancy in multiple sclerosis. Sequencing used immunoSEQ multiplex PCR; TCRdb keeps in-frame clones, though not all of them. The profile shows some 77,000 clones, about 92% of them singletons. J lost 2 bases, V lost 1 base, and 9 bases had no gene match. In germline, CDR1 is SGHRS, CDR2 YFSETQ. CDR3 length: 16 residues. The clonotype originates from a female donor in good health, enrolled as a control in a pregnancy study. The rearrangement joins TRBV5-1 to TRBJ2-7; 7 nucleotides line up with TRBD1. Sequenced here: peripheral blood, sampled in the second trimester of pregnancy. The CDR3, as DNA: TGCGCCAGCAGCTTGCCGGGACAGCCCTTTCCCTACGAGCAGTACTTC. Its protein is CASSLPGQPFPYEQYF.